This is a list of T cell receptor beta chains from one sample in a study of cytomegalovirus exposure and HLA in healthy donors. Sequencing used immunoSEQ multiplex PCR; TCRdb keeps in-frame clones, though not all of them. The data contain around 230,000 clones, roughly 78% of them singletons. Sequencing was carried out using PBMCs. These receptors were obtained from a boy younger than 18 in good health and CMV-seronegative. The CDR3 runs from the conserved cysteine through the conserved F or W. A D gene is named only where the DNA matches it firmly. Size values are once, few and many counts, or a class for expanded clones, and some rows have none.

J: TRBJ2-5
size: -
V: TRBV2
D: -
DNA: TGTGCCAGCAAGGGGTACCAAGAGACCCAGTACTTC
CDR3: CASKGYQETQYF

J: TRBJ2-3
size: -
V: TRBV13
D: TRBD2
DNA: TGTGCCAGCAGCCTTAAGCTAGCGGGAGGGCCAGATACGCAGTATTTT
CDR3: CASSLKLAGGPDTQYF

J: TRBJ2-7
size: -
V: TRBV10-2
D: TRBD2
DNA: TGCGCCAGCAGTAGGGCTAGCGGGAGATGGTACGAGCAGTACTTC
CDR3: CASSRASGRWYEQYF

J: TRBJ2-7
size: -
V: TRBV27
D: TRBD2
DNA: TGTGCCAGCAGTGCAATAATAGCGGGGGGCCTCTACGAGCAGTACTTC
CDR3: CASSAIIAGGLYEQYF

J: TRBJ1-2
size: -
V: TRBV5-1
D: -
DNA: TGCGCCAGCAGCTGGACACAAGCCTATGGCTACACCTTC
CDR3: CASSWTQAYGYTF

J: TRBJ1-5
size: -
V: TRBV6-4
D: TRBD1
DNA: TGTGCCAGCAGAACGGGACAGGATTTT
CDR3: CASRTGQDF

J: TRBJ1-2
size: -
V: TRBV6-6
D: -
DNA: TGTGCCAGCAGTTACCCGGGACACCCTAACTATGGCTACACCTTC
CDR3: CASSYPGHPNYGYTF

J: TRBJ2-7
size: -
V: TRBV5-8
D: TRBD1
DNA: TGTGCCAGCAGCCTCCGGGACAGCAGCGCCTACGAGCAGTACTTC
CDR3: CASSLRDSSAYEQYF

J: TRBJ1-5
size: once
V: TRBV2
D: -
DNA: TGTGCCAGCAGTGAAGCGCTTATGGGACATTCGGGGTATCAGCCCCAGCATTTT
CDR3: CASSEALMGHSGYQPQHF

J: TRBJ2-1
size: -
V: TRBV5-8
D: -
DNA: TGTGCCAGCAGCTTATTGTGGCAGCGCGGTGAGCAGTTCTTC
CDR3: CASSLLWQRGEQFF

J: TRBJ2-7
size: -
V: TRBV11-3
D: TRBD2
DNA: TGTGCCAGCAGCTTAGGGGAGGGTTCCAAGTACTTC
CDR3: CASSLGEGSKYF

J: TRBJ2-1
size: -
V: TRBV5-6
D: TRBD2
DNA: TGTGCCAGCAGCGAGCGGGGGTACAATGAGCAGTTCTTC
CDR3: CASSERGYNEQFF

J: TRBJ1-1
size: -
V: TRBV5-4
D: TRBD1
DNA: TGTGCCAGCAGCTTGGCCCGAACAGGGGCCTTGAACACTGAAGCTTTCTTT
CDR3: CASSLARTGALNTEAFF

J: TRBJ2-7
size: -
V: TRBV30
D: TRBD1
DNA: TGTGCCTGGAGTTGGTCAGGGGGTATCTACGAGCAGTACTTC
CDR3: CAWSWSGGIYEQYF

J: TRBJ1-2
size: once
V: TRBV28
D: -
DNA: TGTGCCAGCAGTTCTACCAACTATGGCTACACCTTC
CDR3: CASSSTNYGYTF

J: TRBJ2-2
size: few
V: TRBV2
D: TRBD1
DNA: TGTGCCAGGGACCGGGACATCCAGGACAGGGGTAGAAAGAACACCGGGGAGCTGTTTTTT
CDR3: CARDRDIQDRGRKNTGELFF

J: TRBJ2-1
size: -
V: TRBV29-1
D: -
DNA: TGCAGCGCCAGCGGGACAGGAGCCTACAATGAGCAGTTCTTC
CDR3: CSASGTGAYNEQFF

J: TRBJ2-7
size: -
V: TRBV5-1
D: -
DNA: TGCGCCAGCAGCCCGGTCCCAGGTTACGAGCAGTACTTC
CDR3: CASSPVPGYEQYF

J: TRBJ1-1
size: -
V: TRBV30
D: -
DNA: TGTGCCTGGAGTTTGGGCACAATGAACACTGAAGCTTTCTTT
CDR3: CAWSLGTMNTEAFF

J: TRBJ2-5
size: -
V: TRBV29-1
D: TRBD2
DNA: TGCAGCGTTCTGGGGGGGGAAGAGACCCAGTACTTC
CDR3: CSVLGGEETQYF

J: TRBJ2-7
size: -
V: TRBV6-5
D: TRBD1
DNA: TGTGCCAGCAGTCGACCCGGACAGGGCTACGAGCAGTACTTC
CDR3: CASSRPGQGYEQYF

J: TRBJ2-7
size: -
V: TRBV6-6
D: -
DNA: TGTGCCAGCAGTTGGGAGGGGGGGCGAAGCGAGCAGTACTTC
CDR3: CASSWEGGRSEQYF

J: TRBJ1-3
size: -
V: TRBV5-4
D: -
DNA: TGTGCCAGCAGCTTGGATCTTAGGAGTGACACCATATATTTT
CDR3: CASSLDLRSDTIYF

J: TRBJ1-2
size: -
V: TRBV5-6
D: TRBD1
DNA: TGTGCCAGCAGCCCTACCCGACAGGGGGCGGGTGGCTACACCTTC
CDR3: CASSPTRQGAGGYTF

J: TRBJ1-1
size: -
V: TRBV9
D: -
DNA: TGTGCCAGCAGCGTAGCTCTCGAGCCACGCTTTAACACTGAAGCTTTCTTT
CDR3: CASSVALEPRFNTEAFF

J: TRBJ2-7
size: once
V: TRBV7-6
D: TRBD1
DNA: TGTGCCAGCAGCTGGGGACAGGGATACGCCGAGCAGTACTTC
CDR3: CASSWGQGYAEQYF

J: TRBJ2-2
size: -
V: TRBV5-1
D: TRBD2
DNA: TGCGCCAGCAGCTTGGAGGCAGCGGGAGGTCTCGGGGAGCTGTTTTTT
CDR3: CASSLEAAGGLGELFF

J: TRBJ2-3
size: -
V: TRBV5-4
D: TRBD2
DNA: TGTGCCAGCAGCTTGGCCCCCATAACTAGCGGGGGAATCATTTATACGCAGTATTTT
CDR3: CASSLAPITSGGIIYTQYF

J: TRBJ1-1
size: once
V: TRBV11-3
D: -
DNA: TGTGCCAGCAGCTTCGAGTCGCACCCAACCACTGAAGCTTTCTTT
CDR3: CASSFESHPTTEAFF

J: TRBJ2-5
size: -
V: TRBV7-2
D: -
DNA: TGTGCCAGCAGCCGATGGACAGCCTCCAGAGGGACCCAGTACTTC
CDR3: CASSRWTASRGTQYF

J: TRBJ2-7
size: few
V: TRBV5-8
D: -
DNA: TGTGCCAGCACCCCATTTTCGGGAGAGCAGTACTTC
CDR3: CASTPFSGEQYF

J: TRBJ1-4
size: few
V: TRBV29-1
D: TRBD1
DNA: TGCAGCGTTGCCCTGACAGGGGGAAGGGAAAAACTGTTTTTT
CDR3: CSVALTGGREKLFF

J: TRBJ2-1
size: -
V: TRBV6-1
D: -
DNA: TGTGCCAGCAGTCCAACTACTAGCCTCTCCAATGAGCAGTTCTTC
CDR3: CASSPTTSLSNEQFF

J: TRBJ1-1
size: -
V: TRBV7-2
D: -
DNA: TGTGCCAGCAGCTTTCGACCGCGAGGCTACACTGAAGCTTTCTTT
CDR3: CASSFRPRGYTEAFF

J: TRBJ2-3
size: -
V: TRBV30
D: TRBD2
DNA: TGTGCCTGGAGTGAGCTAGCGGGGGGCACAGATACGCAGTATTTT
CDR3: CAWSELAGGTDTQYF

J: TRBJ1-1
size: -
V: TRBV10-3
D: -
DNA: TGTGCCATCAGTGATAGTGTAGTCAACACTGAAGCTTTCTTT
CDR3: CAISDSVVNTEAFF

J: TRBJ2-5
size: -
V: TRBV25-1
D: TRBD1
DNA: TGTGCCAGCAGTGAATTCCTGTCGGGACAGGGGTCGGAGACCCAGTACTTC
CDR3: CASSEFLSGQGSETQYF

J: TRBJ1-2
size: -
V: TRBV6-5
D: -
DNA: TGTGCCAGCAGGGAACAGGGACAAATATACTACTACACCTTC
CDR3: CASREQGQIYYYTF

J: TRBJ2-5
size: once
V: TRBV5-6
D: TRBD1
DNA: TGTGCCAGCAGCTACCGGACAGGGGGCGTGGAGACCCAGTACTTC
CDR3: CASSYRTGGVETQYF

J: TRBJ2-7
size: -
V: TRBV11-2
D: -
DNA: TGTGCCAGCAGCTTCCTCCACGAGCAGTACTTC
CDR3: CASSFLHEQYF

J: TRBJ1-5
size: -
V: TRBV6-5
D: -
DNA: TGTGCCAGCAGCCGAAAGGGGATAAGGCAGCCCCAGCATTTT
CDR3: CASSRKGIRQPQHF

J: TRBJ1-2
size: -
V: TRBV6-5
D: TRBD1
DNA: TGTGCCAGCAGGTCGACAGGGTACTTTCTCGGTGGCTACACCTTC
CDR3: CASRSTGYFLGGYTF

J: TRBJ2-6
size: -
V: TRBV19
D: -
DNA: TGTGCCAGTAGTCCCCCCGCTGGGGCCAACGTCCTGACTTTC
CDR3: CASSPPAGANVLTF

J: TRBJ1-4
size: -
V: TRBV10-2
D: -
DNA: TGCGCCAGCAGCCACGGGGGGGCTGGTGAAAAACTGTTTTTT
CDR3: CASSHGGAGEKLFF

J: TRBJ2-5
size: -
V: TRBV6-6
D: -
DNA: TGTGCCAGCAGTTACTCTCTGGGGAGAGAGACCCAGTACTTC
CDR3: CASSYSLGRETQYF

J: TRBJ1-2
size: -
V: TRBV6-1
D: -
DNA: TGTGCCAGCAGTGAAGTCGGTGTCTATGGCTACACCTTC
CDR3: CASSEVGVYGYTF

J: TRBJ2-3
size: few
V: TRBV7-6
D: -
DNA: TGTGCCAGCAGCTTTAGACGGGCAGATACGCAGTATTTT
CDR3: CASSFRRADTQYF

J: TRBJ2-1
size: -
V: TRBV5-6
D: TRBD2
DNA: TGTGCCAGCAGCTTGGAAGCGGGGACTTACAATGAGCAGTTCTTC
CDR3: CASSLEAGTYNEQFF

J: TRBJ2-3
size: -
V: TRBV9
D: TRBD1
DNA: TGTGCCAGCAGCGTGGAACAGGGGACCTTAAGCACAGATACGCAGTATTTT
CDR3: CASSVEQGTLSTDTQYF

J: TRBJ2-7
size: -
V: TRBV6-1
D: -
DNA: TGTGCCAGCAGTGAAGCGCTGGACTCAGCCTACGAGCAGTACTTC
CDR3: CASSEALDSAYEQYF

J: TRBJ1-1
size: -
V: TRBV30
D: TRBD1
DNA: TGTGCCTGGGGGGGTTTGGGACAGTTGAACACTGAAGCTTTCTTT
CDR3: CAWGGLGQLNTEAFF

J: TRBJ1-2
size: -
V: TRBV5-4
D: TRBD1
DNA: TGTGCCAGCAGCTCAACCGGGACAGGGTATGGCTACACCTTC
CDR3: CASSSTGTGYGYTF

J: TRBJ2-3
size: -
V: TRBV6-5
D: TRBD1
DNA: TGTGCCAGCATCGGGACAGGCACAGATACGCAGTATTTT
CDR3: CASIGTGTDTQYF